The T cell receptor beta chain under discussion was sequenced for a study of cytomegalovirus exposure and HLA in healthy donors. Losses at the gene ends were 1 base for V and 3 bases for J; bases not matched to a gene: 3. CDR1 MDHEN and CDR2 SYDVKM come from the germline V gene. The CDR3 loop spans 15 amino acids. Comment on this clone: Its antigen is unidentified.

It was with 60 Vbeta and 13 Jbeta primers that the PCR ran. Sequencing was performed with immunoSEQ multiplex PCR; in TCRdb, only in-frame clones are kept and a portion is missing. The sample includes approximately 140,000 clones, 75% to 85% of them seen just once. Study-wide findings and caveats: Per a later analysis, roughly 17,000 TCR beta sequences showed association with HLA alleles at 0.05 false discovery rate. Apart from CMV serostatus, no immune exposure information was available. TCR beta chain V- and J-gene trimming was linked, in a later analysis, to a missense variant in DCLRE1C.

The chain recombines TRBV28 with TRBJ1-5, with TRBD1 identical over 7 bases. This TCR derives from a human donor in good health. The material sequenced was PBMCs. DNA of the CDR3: TGTGCCAGCAGTTTATCAGGGGGTGACAATCAGCCCCAGCATTTT. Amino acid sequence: CASSLSGGDNQPQHF.